This T cell receptor beta chain derives from a study of identical twins. It was template switching that added a universal primer site, and there were unique molecular identifiers on the cDNA. TCRdb reprocessed the 5' RACE reads with MiXCR, giving one entry per CDR3 protein. The table shows 460,000 or so distinct CDR3 sequences, with approximately 15% occurring only once. The same data also went into a second study, on yellow fever vaccine responses in identical twins.

The sequenced material came from CD4+ T cells sorted from blood. The source is a woman in her late teens or twenties in good health.

CDR3 nucleotides: TGTGCCAGCAGTTCCTTTGTGGGGGAGGGGTACGAGCAGTACTTC. This gives the protein CASSSFVGEGYEQYF. The chain carries TRBV27 and TRBJ2-7; 7 bases align to TRBD2. Looked up from germline, CDR1 is MNHEY and CDR2 is SMNVEV (reference sequence). The length of the CDR3 is 15 residues. V trimming: 4 bases; J trimming: 4 bases; junction bases outside the gene matches: 10.